This entry lists 15 T cell receptor beta chains sequenced from one sample in a study of T cell changes during pregnancy in multiple sclerosis. Sequencing was performed with immunoSEQ multiplex PCR; in TCRdb, only in-frame clones are kept and a portion is missing. The table has 15,000 or so clones, about 91% seen once. Sequences were derived from CD8+ T cells from peripheral blood mononuclear cells, sampled in the second trimester of pregnancy. The receptors originated from a female donor in good health, enrolled as a control in a pregnancy study.

This clone was observed a few times. The chain combines TRBV4-3 with TRBJ2-1; 13 nucleotides match TRBD2. The CDR3 has 17 amino acids. Germline CDR1 is LGHNA and CDR2 is YSLEER. The V segment lost 3 bases and the J segment 7 bases; nucleotides outside the gene matches: 9. The CDR3: CASSQREGLAGVNEQFF. DNA for the CDR3: TGCGCCAGCAGCCAGAGAGAAGGACTAGCGGGGGTGAATGAGCAGTTCTTC.

DNA of the CDR3: TGTGCCAGCAGTTTATATTCAGGACAGGGGTTATCCTGGGGAGGGGAGCTGTTTTTT. Encoded protein: CASSLYSGQGLSWGGELFF. The V call is TRBV27, the J call TRBJ2-2, with 9 bases matching TRBD1. V lost 1 base, J lost 8 bases, and 17 bases stayed unmatched. CDR3 size: 19 residues. CDR1 is MNHEY and CDR2 is SMNVEV in the germline V gene (reference sequence).

This clone came up a few times. The V and J genes are TRBV6-6 and TRBJ1-3; no clear D gene. Germline assignment: CDR1 MNHNY and CDR2 SVGAGI (reference sequence). This CDR3 region has 14 residues. Deletions cut 4 bases from V and 1 base from J, with 8 bases between. Here the CDR3 DNA reads TGTGCCAGCAGTTGGACGGGGTCTGGAAACACCATATATTTT. This sequence encodes CASSWTGSGNTIYF.

The V and J genes are TRBV6-4 and TRBJ1-5, with 7 bases that match TRBD1. V was clipped by 5 bases and J by 6 bases; unmatched bases: 4. The CDR3 has 13 amino acids. Germline values: CDR1 MRHNA, CDR2 SNTAGT. The CDR3 bases are TGTGCCAGCAGTTACAGGGGTACTCAGCCCCAGCATTTT. Residues: CASSYRGTQPQHF.

The genes are TRBV6-4 and TRBJ2-3, with 10 bases aligning to TRBD2. The CDR3 sequence is 16 residues long. With 4 bases clipped from V and 2 bases from J, the junction kept 6 bases outside the gene matches. Per germline, CDR1 MRHNA and CDR2 SNTAGT. DNA of the CDR3: TGTGCCAGCAGTGTTCTAGCGGGAGAGGACACAGATACGCAGTATTTT. This sequence encodes CASSVLAGEDTDTQYF.

This chain uses TRBV4-1 with TRBJ2-1; TRBD2 aligns across 9 bases. From germline, CDR1 is MGHRA and CDR2 YSYEKL. The junction had 3 bases not matched to a gene; V was cut back by 0 bases and J by 3 bases. There are 16 residues in the CDR3. CDR3 sequence: CASSQEVAGDYNEQFF. The CDR3 DNA reads TGCGCCAGCAGCCAAGAAGTAGCGGGGGACTACAATGAGCAGTTCTTC.

This clone was detected once. The gene calls are TRBV6-1 and TRBJ2-7; 8 bases are shared with TRBD1. Germline lookup yields CDR1 MNHNS and CDR2 SASEGT. This CDR3 comprises 13 residues. Germline trimming cut 3 bases from V and 3 bases from J; bases unmatched to any gene: 1. In DNA, the CDR3 is TGTGCCAGCAGTGATGGACAGGGCTACGAGCAGTACTTC. This gives the protein CASSDGQGYEQYF.

The gene calls are TRBV7-9 and TRBJ2-7; D might be TRBD1 (5 bases). Trimming removed 5 bases from V and 5 bases from J, with 13 bases in between. CDR3 length: 13 amino acids. Looked up from germline, CDR1 is SEHNR and CDR2 is FQNEAQ (reference sequence). CDR3 nucleotide sequence: TGTGCCAGCAGCCAGGGCCCGGCCAACGAGCAGTACTTC. Translated: CASSQGPANEQYF.

The chain has TRBV4-2 and TRBJ2-3, with D uncertain. Germline lookup yields CDR1 LGHNA and CDR2 YNFKEQ. V was clipped by 1 base and J by 3 bases, with 5 bases between them. This CDR3 region has 13 residues. CDR3 region: CASSQVFTDTQYF. The CDR3 DNA is TGTGCCAGCAGCCAAGTCTTTACAGATACGCAGTATTTT.

V is TRBV7-9 and J is TRBJ1-1, with D possibly being TRBD1 (5 bases). CDR1 SEHNR and CDR2 FQNEAQ come from the germline V gene (reference sequence). V was trimmed by 1 base and J by 7 bases, leaving 22 bases between them. CDR3 size: 17 residues. The CDR3 protein is CASSLVPSGGSIFEAFF. The CDR3, as DNA: TGTGCCAGCAGCTTAGTACCTTCTGGGGGGTCAATTTTTGAAGCTTTCTTT.

This chain connects TRBV7-9 to TRBJ2-1; 10 bases match TRBD2. The CDR3 runs 16 residues. The V and J ends lost 4 bases and 8 bases, in that order; junction bases with no gene match: 11. Germline assignment: CDR1 SEHNR and CDR2 FQNEAQ (reference sequence). The CDR3 DNA follows: TGTGCCAGCAGCTCCAGCGGCCTAGCGGGAGTGGATGAGCAGTTCTTC. Protein sequence: CASSSSGLAGVDEQFF.

The rearrangement joins TRBV21-1 to TRBJ2-7; TRBD2, the table's D call, lacks a check against the DNA. TRBV21-1 represents a pseudogene. CDR3 length: 12 residues. The CDR3 is CASPEAPYEQYF. CDR3 sequence (DNA): TGTGCCAGCCCCGAGGCCCCCTACGAGCAGTACTTC.

The V gene is TRBV15, the J gene TRBJ1-1; TRBD1 aligns across 7 bases. V lost 2 bases to trimming and J lost 0 bases; unmatched junction nucleotides: 6. There are 16 residues in the CDR3. Germline CDR1 LNHNV, CDR2 YYDKDF (reference sequence). CDR3 DNA: TGTGCCACCAGCAGACCTATGACAGGGATGAACACTGAAGCTTTCTTT. Its protein is CATSRPMTGMNTEAFF.

This clone was seen once. The chain joins TRBV11-2 to TRBJ1-2; TRBD1 agrees at 7 bases. V lost 5 bases to trimming and J lost 2 bases; unmatched junction nucleotides: 8. Germline values: CDR1 SGHAT, CDR2 FQNNGV. This CDR3 comprises 15 residues. DNA for the CDR3: TGTGCCAGCAGCCAGGGGGTGTCGCTAAACTATGGCTACACCTTC. The encoded protein is CASSQGVSLNYGYTF.

This clone was observed a few times. V usage is TRBV19 and J usage is TRBJ2-1; 8 positions match TRBD2. The CDR3 loop spans 15 amino acids. In germline, CDR1 is LNHDA, CDR2 SQIVND (reference sequence). The V gene end was trimmed by 3 bases and the J gene end by 3 bases; junction bases not matched to a gene: 4. In nucleotides, the CDR3 is TGTGCCAGTAGTATGGGAGCGGGGGACTACAATGAGCAGTTCTTC. Encoded protein: CASSMGAGDYNEQFF.